Described below is a single T cell receptor (beta chain) sequence and its context. The antigen remains undetermined. The CDR3 length is 15 residues. Unmatched junction bases numbered 7, after V lost 6 bases and J lost 4 bases. Germline loops: CDR1 MDHEN, CDR2 SYDVKM. With sequencing, the targeted depth ranged from 1 in 200,000 to 1 in 1 million T cells. Sequencing was performed with immunoSEQ multiplex PCR; in TCRdb, only in-frame clones are kept and a portion is missing. Here the sample spans around 160,000 clones, about 88% being singletons. This sample stems from a study of cytotoxic CD8 clonotypes in ibrutinib-treated CLL. Study-level results: Age-matched healthy donor levels were exceeded by baseline clonality, which tracked circulating CD8+ T-cell counts.

The source material was PBMCs, sampled at disease progression, from a patient treated with ibrutinib. The chain links TRBV28 to TRBJ2-1, with 9 bases fitting TRBD2. The clonotype comes from a human donor with chronic lymphocytic leukemia. CDR3 nucleotide sequence: TGTGCCAGCAGACGCGGGACTAGCAGATACAATGAGCAGTTCTTC. It codes for CASRRGTSRYNEQFF.